These 13 T cell receptor beta chains were all obtained from the same sample, sequenced in a study of T cells after yellow fever vaccination. Each CDR3 protein gets one entry after TCRdb re-called the 5' RACE reads with MiXCR. The table records 400,000 or so distinct CDR3 sequences, around 10% of them present only once. The source material was PBMCs, sampled on the day of the first yellow fever vaccination. All receptors come from a young man who received the YFV17D yellow fever vaccine.

This clonotype appeared a few times. The rearrangement joins TRBV2 to TRBJ2-1; D perhaps matches TRBD1 (5 bases). V was cut by 1 base and J by 6 bases, with 13 bases left in between. CDR3 length equals 15 residues. Germline loops: CDR1 SNHLY, CDR2 FYNNEI. The DNA of the CDR3 is TGTGCCAGCAGTGAAGTAGGGGTAATTACCAATGAGCAGTTCTTC. It yields the protein CASSEVGVITNEQFF.

This clonotype was recorded a few times. This chain links TRBV4-1 with TRBJ2-5; tentative D call: TRBD1 (5 bases). The CDR3 runs to 14 residues. Germline V gene sequence: CDR1 MGHRA, CDR2 YSYEKL. The V end lost 2 bases, the J end lost 1 base, and 8 bases lay between the germline ends. The CDR3 loop is CASSQKQVQETQYF. The CDR3 region has the DNA TGCGCCAGCAGCCAAAAACAGGTCCAAGAGACCCAGTACTTC.

The genes are TRBV7-2 and TRBJ2-3; 7 bases match TRBD2. This CDR3 contains 15 residues. J lost 5 bases, V lost 2 bases, and 7 bases had no gene match. Looked up from germline, CDR1 is SGHTA and CDR2 is FQGNSA. The CDR3 loop is CASSLSPSGIDTQYF. In DNA form, the CDR3 reads TGTGCCAGCAGCTTATCCCCTAGCGGAATAGATACGCAGTATTTT.

This clonotype has just one count. V and J are TRBV7-2 and TRBJ2-1; 10 bases fit TRBD2. This CDR3 region has 12 residues. J gave up 10 bases and V 9 bases, and 6 bases lay outside the gene matches. Germline V CDR1 and CDR2: SGHTA, FQGNSA. This CDR3 is CASVAGGGEQFF. The CDR3 nucleotides read TGTGCCAGTGTAGCGGGGGGAGGAGAGCAGTTCTTC.

V and J are TRBV7-3 and TRBJ2-4; maybe TRBD1 (6 bases). V shed 5 bases and J shed 7 bases, with 15 bases lying between them. Germline values: CDR1 SGHTA, CDR2 FQGTGA. This CDR3 region has 14 residues. The CDR3 here is CASSGSGAGNIQYF. The CDR3 DNA reads as TGTGCCAGCAGCGGCTCAGGGGCTGGGAACATTCAGTACTTC.

This clonotype was seen a few times. The V call is TRBV7-2, the J call TRBJ2-3; 7 positions agree with TRBD1. CDR3 size: 16 residues. The J segment lost 2 bases and the V segment lost 1 base, leaving 6 bases of the junction unmatched. Germline V gene sequence: CDR1 SGHTA, CDR2 FQGNSA. As DNA, the CDR3 is TGTGCCAGCAGCTTAGGGGGGACAGCCTACACAGATACGCAGTATTTT. Translated, it gives CASSLGGTAYTDTQYF.

This clonotype was detected a few times. The chain links TRBV5-5 to TRBJ1-6; 7 bases map to TRBD1. Germline loops: CDR1 SGHKS, CDR2 YYEKEE (reference sequence). The CDR3 is 14 amino acids. The V and J ends lost 1 base and 8 bases, in that order; junction bases with no gene match: 3. DNA of the CDR3: TGTGCCAGCAGCTTGTTGACAGGGCATTCACCCCTCCACTTT. This codes for CASSLLTGHSPLHF. The entire variable domain, with the rest obtained from reference TRBV5-5 and TRBJ1-6, is as follows: DAGVTQSPTHLIKTRGQQVTLRCSPISGHKSVSWYQQVLGQGPQFIFQYYEKEERGRGNFPDRFSARQFPNYSSELNVNALLLGDSALYLCASSLLTGHSPLHFGNGTRLTVT.

This rearrangement joins TRBV6-1 to TRBJ2-2; no firm D call. The V gene lost 5 bases and the J gene lost 0 bases, with 10 bases spanning the gap. Germline assignment: CDR1 MNHNS and CDR2 SASEGT. This CDR3 spans 15 amino acids. CDR3 DNA sequence: TGTGCCAGCAGTATGGATATCGCGAACACCGGGGAGCTGTTTTTT. Translating it yields CASSMDIANTGELFF.

This clonotype was seen many times. The chain links TRBV4-3 to TRBJ1-2; 7 positions match TRBD1. With V trimmed by 4 bases and J by 4 bases, 6 bases remained unmatched. CDR1 is LGHNA and CDR2 is YSLEER in the germline V gene. The CDR3 is made up of 14 amino acids. CDR3 in amino acids: CASSRDRDFYGYTF. The CDR3, as DNA: TGCGCCAGCAGCCGAGACAGGGATTTCTATGGCTACACCTTC.

This clonotype was observed a handful of times. The gene calls are TRBV12-3 or TRBV12-4 and TRBJ2-1, with D tentatively TRBD1 (6 bases). CDR3 length: 13 amino acids. Between the trimmed V and J ends, which lost 6 bases and 4 bases, there was a span of 10 bases. CDR3 DNA sequence: TGTGCCAGCAGGAGGACAGAATACAATGAGCAGTTCTTC. This gives the protein CASRRTEYNEQFF.

The chain carries TRBV13 and TRBJ2-7, with TRBD1 matching over 7 bases. V lost 5 bases, J lost 2 bases, and 3 bases stayed unmatched. The CDR3 length is 13 residues. Germline V gene sequence: CDR1 PRHDT, CDR2 FYEKMQ (reference sequence). CDR3 loop: CASSHDRAYEQYV. The DNA for the CDR3 is TGTGCCAGCAGCCACGACAGGGCCTACGAGCAGTACGTC.

In its sample, this clonotype was seen many times. The V call is TRBV20-1, the J call TRBJ1-1; the D is unclear. Trimming cost V 6 bases and J 2 bases, with 13 bases left between them. The germline V gene has CDR1 DFQATT and CDR2 SNEGSKA (reference sequence). The CDR3 covers 13 residues. DNA for the CDR3: TGCAGTGCCCCTAGGCAACTAAACACTGAAGCTTTCTTT. Residues: CSAPRQLNTEAFF.

V usage is TRBV9 and J usage is TRBJ2-1; possible D gene TRBD2, 5 bases. There are 15 residues in the CDR3. Trimming pared 0 bases from V and 6 bases from J, leaving 13 bases between. In germline, CDR1 is SGDLS, CDR2 YYNGEE. Here the CDR3 DNA reads TGTGCCAGCAGCGTAGGTGGAGGTTGGAGCAATGAGCAGTTCTTC. Amino acid sequence: CASSVGGGWSNEQFF.